This passage covers 5 T cell receptor beta chains from one sample sequenced in a study of T cell responses to AZD1222 COVID-19 vaccine (dated by TCRdb to 2020 to 2023). This specimen's time point label, per the study, means: about 28 days (+/-7) after the second vaccine dose. Receptor libraries were prepared by the immunoSEQ multiplex PCR assay. Here the immuneACCESS table is served through TCRdb, limited to in-frame sequences with V and J called. Missing clones are a known gap in these copies; in checked studies unresolved V genes cover under half, and the rest lacks a known reason. This sample gives tens of thousands of clones in total; approximately 90% of them show up just once. The biggest ten clones account for approximately 2.5% of the sample. The source was peripheral blood, collected 28 days after the second AZD1222 dose. The receptors were gathered from an adult who received the AZD1222 COVID-19 vaccine.

V gene TRBV6-5 combines with J gene TRBJ1-5; D possibly corresponds to TRBD1 (6 bases). Per the germline V gene, CDR1 is MNHEY and CDR2 is SVGAGI. The CDR3 consists of 14 residues. The V and J ends lost 5 bases and 5 bases respectively, with 13 bases between them. The CDR3 bases are TGTGCCAGCAGTAAACAGGGCTTCCATCAGCCCCAGCATTTT. This sequence encodes CASSKQGFHQPQHF.

This clone occurred a few times. The chain couples TRBV6-2 or TRBV6-3 to TRBJ1-5; tentative D call: TRBD1 (6 bases). Trimming removed 3 bases at V and 1 base at J, with 13 bases between. CDR1 and CDR2 (germline): MNHEY, SVGEGT. CDR3 length: 16 residues. The CDR3 spells CASSYRQGGSNQPQHF. CDR3 bases: TGTGCCAGCAGTTATCGCCAAGGGGGAAGCAATCAGCCCCAGCATTTT.

This clone occurred a few times. CDR3 sequence (DNA): TGTGCCAGCAGCCAACATCCTCGGAACGGAAACACCATATATTTT. It yields the protein CASSQHPRNGNTIYF. The V and J genes are TRBV6-6 and TRBJ1-3; D gene ambiguous. Germline CDR1 MNHNY, CDR2 SVGAGI (reference sequence). Trimming took off 6 bases at V and 4 bases at J, with 16 bases between the two ends. There are 15 residues in the CDR3.

The rearrangement uses TRBV5-1 and TRBJ2-2, with a tentative D call TRBD2 (6 bases). The CDR3 is made up of 14 amino acids. The V end lost 4 bases, the J end lost 5 bases, and 12 bases lay between the germline ends. CDR1 is SGHRS and CDR2 is YFSETQ in the germline V gene. CDR3 residues: CASSILSGTGELFF. The DNA for the CDR3 is TGCGCCAGCAGCATACTCAGCGGGACCGGGGAGCTGTTTTTT.

J is TRBJ1-6 and V is TRBV3-1 (or the pseudogene TRBV3-2), with D possibly being TRBD1 (6 bases). With 0 bases removed from V and 3 bases from J, the gap between germline ends came to 12 bases. This CDR3 has 17 residues. Germline V gene lookup returns CDR1 LGHDT and CDR2 YNNKEL (reference sequence). CDR3 DNA sequence: TGTGCCAGCAGCCAAGAAGGGGGTCGGAGCTATAATTCACCCCTCCACTTT. Translation gives CASSQEGGRSYNSPLHF.